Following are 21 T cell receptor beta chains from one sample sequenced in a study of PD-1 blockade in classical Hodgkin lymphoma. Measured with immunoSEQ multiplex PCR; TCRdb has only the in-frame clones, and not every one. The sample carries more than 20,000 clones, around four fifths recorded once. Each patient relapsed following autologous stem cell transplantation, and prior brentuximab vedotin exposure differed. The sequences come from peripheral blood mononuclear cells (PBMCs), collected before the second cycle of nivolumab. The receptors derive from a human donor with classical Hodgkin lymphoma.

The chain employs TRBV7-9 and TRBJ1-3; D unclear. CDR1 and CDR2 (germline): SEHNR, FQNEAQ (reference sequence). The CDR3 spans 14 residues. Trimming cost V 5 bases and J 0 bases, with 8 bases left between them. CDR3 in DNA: TGTGCCAGCAGCCGTGGAAGCTCTGGAAACACCATATATTTT. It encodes CASSRGSSGNTIYF.

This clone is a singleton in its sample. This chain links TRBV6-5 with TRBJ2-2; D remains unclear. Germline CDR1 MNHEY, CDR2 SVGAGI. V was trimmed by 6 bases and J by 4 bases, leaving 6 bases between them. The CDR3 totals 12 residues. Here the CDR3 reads CASRARTGELFF. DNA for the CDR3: TGTGCCAGCAGGGCCCGCACCGGGGAGCTGTTTTTT.

The CDR3 region is CASGFYRAVKPTNEKLFF. CDR3 bases: TGTGCTAGTGGTTTCTACCGGGCCGTAAAACCAACTAATGAAAAACTGTTTTTT. V usage is TRBV12-5 and J usage is TRBJ1-4; no clear D. Trimming pared 3 bases from V and 0 bases from J, leaving 17 bases between. From germline, CDR1 is LGHNT and CDR2 FRNRAP. The length of the CDR3 is 18 residues.

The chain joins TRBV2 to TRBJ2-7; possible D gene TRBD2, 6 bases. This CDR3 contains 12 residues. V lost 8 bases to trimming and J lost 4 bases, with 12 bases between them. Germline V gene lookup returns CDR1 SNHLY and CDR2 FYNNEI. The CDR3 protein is CASRGTQYEQYF. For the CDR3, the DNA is TGTGCCAGCCGGGGGACTCAATACGAGCAGTACTTC.

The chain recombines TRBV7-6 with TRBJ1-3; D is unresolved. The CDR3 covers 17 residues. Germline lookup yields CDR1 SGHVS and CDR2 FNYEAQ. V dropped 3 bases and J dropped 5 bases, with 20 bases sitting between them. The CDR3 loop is CASSLRIQGSSRNTIYF. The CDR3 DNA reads TGTGCCAGCAGCTTGAGGATTCAAGGGTCTTCTAGAAACACCATATATTTT.

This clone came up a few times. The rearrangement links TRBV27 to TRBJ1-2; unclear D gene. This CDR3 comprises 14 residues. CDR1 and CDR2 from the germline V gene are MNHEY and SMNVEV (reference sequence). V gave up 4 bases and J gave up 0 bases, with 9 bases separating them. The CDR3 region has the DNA TGTGCCAGCAGTTATTTGGAGCCTAACTATGGCTACACCTTC. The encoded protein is CASSYLEPNYGYTF.

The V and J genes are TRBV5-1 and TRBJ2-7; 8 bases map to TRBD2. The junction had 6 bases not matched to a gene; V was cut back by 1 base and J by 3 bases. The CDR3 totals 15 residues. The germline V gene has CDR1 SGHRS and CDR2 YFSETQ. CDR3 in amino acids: CASSLLWAGGYEQYF. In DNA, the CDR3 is TGCGCCAGCAGCTTGCTCTGGGCGGGAGGCTACGAGCAGTACTTC.

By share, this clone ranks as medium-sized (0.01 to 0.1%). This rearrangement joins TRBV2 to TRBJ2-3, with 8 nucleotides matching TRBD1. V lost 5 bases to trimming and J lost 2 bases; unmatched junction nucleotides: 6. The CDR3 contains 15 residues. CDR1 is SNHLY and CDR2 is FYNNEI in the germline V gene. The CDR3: CASSPRQGNTDTQYF. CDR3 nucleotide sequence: TGTGCCAGCAGTCCTAGACAGGGGAACACAGATACGCAGTATTTT.

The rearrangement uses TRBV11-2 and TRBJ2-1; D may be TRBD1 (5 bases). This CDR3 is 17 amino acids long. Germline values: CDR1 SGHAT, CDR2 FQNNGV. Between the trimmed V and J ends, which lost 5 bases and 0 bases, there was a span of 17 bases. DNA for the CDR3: TGTGCCAGCAGCCCTCAGGGCAAGTGGAGCTCCTACAATGAGCAGTTCTTC. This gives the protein CASSPQGKWSSYNEQFF.

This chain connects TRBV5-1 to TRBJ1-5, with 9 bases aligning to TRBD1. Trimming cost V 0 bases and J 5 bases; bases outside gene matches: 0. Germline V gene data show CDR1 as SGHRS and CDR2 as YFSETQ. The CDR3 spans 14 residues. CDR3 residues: CASSLGDRDQPQHF. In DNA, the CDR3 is TGCGCCAGCAGCTTGGGGGACAGGGATCAGCCCCAGCATTTT.

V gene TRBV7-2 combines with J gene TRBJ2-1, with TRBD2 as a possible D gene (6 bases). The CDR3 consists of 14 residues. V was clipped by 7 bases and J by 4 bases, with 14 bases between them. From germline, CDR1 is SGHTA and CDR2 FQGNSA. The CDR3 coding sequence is TGTGCCAGCACCCCCCCGGGACTGTACAATGAGCAGTTCTTC. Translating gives CASTPPGLYNEQFF.

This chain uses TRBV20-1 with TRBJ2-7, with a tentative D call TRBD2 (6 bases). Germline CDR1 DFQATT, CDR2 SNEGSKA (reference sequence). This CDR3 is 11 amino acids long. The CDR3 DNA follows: TGCAGCACTAGCCCCCTCTACGAGCAGTACTTC. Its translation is CSTSPLYEQYF.

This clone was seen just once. The CDR3: CASSLGVGRDGDQPQHF. The CDR3 DNA sequence: TGCGCCAGCAGCTTGGGGGTGGGCAGGGATGGTGATCAGCCCCAGCATTTT. The V call is TRBV5-1, the J call TRBJ1-5, with D perhaps matching TRBD1 (5 bases). Between the trimmed V and J ends, which lost 0 bases and 5 bases, there was a span of 18 bases. Germline values: CDR1 SGHRS, CDR2 YFSETQ. This CDR3 region has 17 residues. The complete variable domain, with remaining parts taken from reference TRBV5-1 and TRBJ1-5, reads KAGVTQTPRYLIKTRGQQVTLSCSPISGHRSVSWYQQTPGQGLQFLFEYFSETQRNKGNFPGRFSGRQFSNSRSEMNVSTLELGDSALYLCASSLGVGRDGDQPQHFGDGTRLSIL.

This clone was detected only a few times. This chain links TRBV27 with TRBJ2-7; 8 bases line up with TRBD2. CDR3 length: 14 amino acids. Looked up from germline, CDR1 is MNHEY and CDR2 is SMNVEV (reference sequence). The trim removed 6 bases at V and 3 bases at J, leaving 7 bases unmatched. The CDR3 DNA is TGTGCCAGCAGGGGCGGGGGGTTATTCTACGAGCAGTACTTC. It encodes CASRGGGLFYEQYF.

The CDR3 region is CASSLAGEQETQYF. Written as DNA, the CDR3 is TGTGCCAGCAGCTTAGCGGGAGAGCAAGAGACCCAGTACTTC. This sequence joins TRBV5-6 and TRBJ2-5; 8 bases line up with TRBD2. The V gene end was trimmed by 2 bases and the J gene end by 2 bases; junction bases not matched to a gene: 2. Germline-derived CDR1 and CDR2 are SGHDT and YYEEEE. The CDR3 loop spans 14 amino acids. Combining the CDR3 with reference TRBV5-6 and TRBJ2-5 gives the whole variable domain DAGVTQSPTHLIKTRGQQVTLRCSPKSGHDTVSWYQQALGQGPQFIFQYYEEEERQRGNFPDRFSGHQFPNYSSELNVNALLLGDSALYLCASSLAGEQETQYFGPGTRLLVL.

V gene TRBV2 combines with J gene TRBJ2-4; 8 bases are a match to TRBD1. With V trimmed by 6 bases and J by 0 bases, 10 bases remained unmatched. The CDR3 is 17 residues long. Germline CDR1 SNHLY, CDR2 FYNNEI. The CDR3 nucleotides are TGTGCCAGCAGAGCAGGGGGCGATGACCTAGCCAAAAACATTCAGTACTTC. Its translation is CASRAGGDDLAKNIQYF.

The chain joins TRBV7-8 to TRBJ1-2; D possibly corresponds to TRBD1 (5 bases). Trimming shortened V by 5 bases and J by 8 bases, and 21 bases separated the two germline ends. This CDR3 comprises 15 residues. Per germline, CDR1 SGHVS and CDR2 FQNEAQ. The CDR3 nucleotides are TGTGCCAGCAGCCCCTTCCGGGCCAGGGCGGTGGGCTACACCTTC. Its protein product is CASSPFRARAVGYTF. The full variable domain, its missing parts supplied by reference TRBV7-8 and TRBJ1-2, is GAGVSQSPRYKVAKRGQDVALRCDPISGHVSLFWYQQALGQGPEFLTYFQNEAQLDKSGLPSDRFFAERPEGSVSTLKIQRTQQEDSAVYLCASSPFRARAVGYTFGSGTRLTVV.

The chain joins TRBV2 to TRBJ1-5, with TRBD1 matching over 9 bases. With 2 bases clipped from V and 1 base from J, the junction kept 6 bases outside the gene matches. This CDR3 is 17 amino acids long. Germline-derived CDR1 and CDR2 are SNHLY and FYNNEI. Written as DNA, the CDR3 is TGTGCCAGCAGTGAAACCGGGACAGGGCTCAGCAATCAGCCCCAGCATTTT. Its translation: CASSETGTGLSNQPQHF.

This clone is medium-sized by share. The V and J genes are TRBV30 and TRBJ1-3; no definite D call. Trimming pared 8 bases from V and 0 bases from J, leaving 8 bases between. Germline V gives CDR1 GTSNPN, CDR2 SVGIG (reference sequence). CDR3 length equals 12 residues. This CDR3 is CARKHSGNTIYF. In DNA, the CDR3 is TGTGCCCGGAAACACTCTGGAAACACCATATATTTT.

CDR3 in amino acids: CASSQERLSTDTQYF. CDR3 bases: TGCGCCAGCAGCCAAGAAAGACTCAGCACAGATACGCAGTATTTT. The chain carries TRBV4-3 and TRBJ2-3; D is ambiguous. Trimming left V 0 bases short and J 0 bases short, with 7 bases between. This CDR3 region has 15 residues. Germline values: CDR1 LGHNA, CDR2 YSLEER.

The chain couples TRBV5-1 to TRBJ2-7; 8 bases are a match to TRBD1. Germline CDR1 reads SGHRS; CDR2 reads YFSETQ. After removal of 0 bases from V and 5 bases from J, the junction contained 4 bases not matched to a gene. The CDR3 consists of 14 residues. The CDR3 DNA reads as TGCGCCAGCAGCTTGGCCGGACAGGGCCACGAGCAGTACGTC. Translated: CASSLAGQGHEQYV.